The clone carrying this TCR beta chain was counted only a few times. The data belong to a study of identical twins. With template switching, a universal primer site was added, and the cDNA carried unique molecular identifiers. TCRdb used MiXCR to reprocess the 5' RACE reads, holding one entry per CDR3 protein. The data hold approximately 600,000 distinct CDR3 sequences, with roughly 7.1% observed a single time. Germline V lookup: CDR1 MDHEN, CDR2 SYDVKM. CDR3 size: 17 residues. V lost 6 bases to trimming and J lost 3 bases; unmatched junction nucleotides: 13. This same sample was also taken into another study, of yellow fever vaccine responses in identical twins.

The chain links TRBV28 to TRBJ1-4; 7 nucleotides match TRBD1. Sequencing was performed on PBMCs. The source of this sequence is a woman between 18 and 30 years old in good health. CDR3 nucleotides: TGTGCCAGCAGAACTGCGACAGGGCGCCTCGCTAATGAAAAACTGTTTTTT. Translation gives CASRTATGRLANEKLFF.